Below are 17 T cell receptor beta chains sequenced from a single sample in a study of T-cell reconstitution after alpha-beta-depleted transplantation in children. The TCRbeta library incorporated unique molecular identifiers. A single record per CDR3 protein comes from TCRdb applying MiXCR to the PCR reads. In the table there are around 420,000 distinct CDR3 sequences, under 20% of which are singletons. The sequencing used PBMCs, mostly from graft donor cells, collected 360 days after TCRalphabeta/CD19-depleted stem cell transplant. The receptors shown here come from a boy under two years old who had a stem cell transplant for Wiskott-Aldrich syndrome, so the T cells may come from the graft donor.

This clonotype was seen a handful of times. This chain uses TRBV6-5 with TRBJ2-1, with 7 bases aligning to TRBD2. CDR3 length: 16 residues. In germline, CDR1 is MNHEY, CDR2 SVGAGI. J was trimmed by 0 bases and V by 1 base; bases with no gene match: 3. The CDR3 nucleotides are TGTGCCAGCAGTTACTTGGGCGGGAGCTCCTACAATGAGCAGTTCTTC. Protein product: CASSYLGGSSYNEQFF.

A remark on this clonotype: A read error is possible here, since a much larger clone lies one base away. V is TRBV10-3 and J is TRBJ2-7; D assignment may be TRBD1 or TRBD2 (5 bases each). The CDR3 sequence is 11 residues long. With 8 bases removed from V and 6 bases from J, the gap between germline ends came to 11 bases. Germline CDR1 ENHRY, CDR2 SYGVKD. The CDR3 bases are TGTGCCATCGGTGGGGGAGTCGAGCAGTACTTC. It specifies CAIGGGVEQYF.

This clonotype turned up a few times. The chain is built from TRBV14 and TRBJ2-7, with TRBD2 matching over 7 bases. V was pared by 4 bases and J by 2 bases, with 5 bases of the junction left unmatched. Germline assignment: CDR1 SGHDN and CDR2 FVKESK. This CDR3 has 14 residues. CDR3 protein: CASSPTSDPYEQYF. The DNA for the CDR3 is TGTGCCAGCAGCCCCACTAGCGATCCCTACGAGCAGTACTTC.

The genes are TRBV24-1 and TRBJ2-3; TRBD1 matches at 8 bases. This CDR3 is built from 17 residues. The V and J ends lost 3 bases and 2 bases, in that order; junction bases with no gene match: 9. Germline-derived CDR1 and CDR2 are KGHDR and SFDVKD. The CDR3 bases are TGTGCCACCAGTGATCACCGGGACAGGTCCTACACAGATACGCAGTATTTT. Translation gives CATSDHRDRSYTDTQYF.

The sample holds a few counts of this clonotype. The chain uses TRBV12-3 or TRBV12-4 and TRBJ1-6, with D unclear. This CDR3 region has 15 residues. Trimming removed 6 bases from V and 2 bases from J, with 11 bases in between. The CDR3 sequence: CASSRLRTYNSPLHF. CDR3 bases: TGTGCCAGCAGCCGTCTCAGGACCTATAATTCACCCCTCCACTTT.

This rearrangement joins TRBV7-2 to TRBJ2-4; the D gene is possibly TRBD1 (5 bases). CDR3 length equals 15 residues. CDR1 and CDR2 (germline): SGHTA, FQGNSA. V was shortened by 1 base and J by 7 bases, with 14 bases between the two germline ends. The CDR3 DNA sequence: TGTGCCAGCAGCTTAGAAGTAGGGAAGGGGAACATTCAGTACTTC. This sequence encodes CASSLEVGKGNIQYF.

This clonotype was seen a few times. This sequence joins TRBV27 and TRBJ1-5, with no clear D. CDR1 and CDR2 (germline): MNHEY, SMNVEV (reference sequence). This CDR3 spans 14 amino acids. Trimming left V 5 bases short and J 11 bases short, with 19 bases between. In nucleotides, the CDR3 is TGTGCCAGCAGTATACGGCCGGAATCTAGGGCCCAGCATTTT. This codes for CASSIRPESRAQHF.

The genes are TRBV3-1 and TRBJ2-7; 7 nucleotides agree with TRBD1. The CDR3 is made up of 15 amino acids. Losses at the gene ends were 4 bases for V and 4 bases for J; bases not matched to a gene: 10. CDR1 LGHDT and CDR2 YNNKEL come from the germline V gene (reference sequence). Here the CDR3 DNA reads TGTGCCAGCAGCCCTGCCGGGACAGTTCTTTACGAGCAGTACTTC. Translating it yields CASSPAGTVLYEQYF.

This clonotype has more than one count but fewer than ten. J is TRBJ2-5 and V is TRBV6-5; D gene ambiguous. The CDR3 runs 15 residues. Trimming removed 0 bases from V and 2 bases from J, with 10 bases in between. Per the germline V gene, CDR1 is MNHEY and CDR2 is SVGAGI. The CDR3 reads CASSYSLGKQETQYF. Here the CDR3 DNA reads TGTGCCAGCAGTTACTCGCTTGGGAAGCAAGAGACCCAGTACTTC.

There are a few counts of this clonotype. The chain combines TRBV5-1 with TRBJ2-7; 9 nucleotides match TRBD2. The germline gives CDR1 SGHRS, CDR2 YFSETQ. The CDR3 runs to 13 residues. V shed 0 bases and J 7 bases; nucleotides not matched to a gene: 2. The chain's CDR3 is CASSLVTSGEQYF. The CDR3 nucleotides read TGCGCCAGCAGCTTGGTTACTAGCGGGGAGCAGTACTTC.

This clonotype has just a few counts. This rearrangement joins TRBV2 to TRBJ2-3; D not resolved. The germline CDR1 and CDR2 sequences are SNHLY and FYNNEI. V was clipped by 7 bases and J by 3 bases, with 5 bases between them. CDR3 length: 11 amino acids. This chain's CDR3 is CASTITDTQYF. The CDR3 DNA follows: TGTGCCAGCACGATAACAGATACGCAGTATTTT.

This clonotype was found a few times. This chain links TRBV12-3 or TRBV12-4 with TRBJ2-1; 7 nucleotides agree with TRBD2. V shed 3 bases, J shed 4 bases, and the junction held 6 bases outside the gene matches. CDR3 length equals 15 residues. This chain's CDR3 is CASSFIEGGYNEQFF. For the CDR3, the DNA is TGTGCCAGCAGTTTTATAGAGGGAGGGTACAATGAGCAGTTCTTC.

The V call is TRBV2, the J call TRBJ2-7; D assignment may be TRBD1 or TRBD2 (5 bases each). Germline V gene sequence: CDR1 SNHLY, CDR2 FYNNEI. V gave up 2 bases and J gave up 2 bases, with 16 bases separating them. The CDR3 consists of 16 residues. CDR3 sequence reads: CASSENPGTRPYEQYF. In nucleotides, the CDR3 is TGTGCCAGCAGTGAAAACCCAGGGACGAGGCCCTACGAGCAGTACTTC.

The chain couples TRBV25-1 to TRBJ1-6, with D perhaps TRBD1 (6 bases). CDR1 is MGHDK, CDR2 SYGVNS, per germline. The V and J ends lost 4 bases and 5 bases respectively, with 15 bases between them. The CDR3 spans 16 residues. The DNA for the CDR3 is TGTGCCAGCAGTGGGATACCGGGACACCATAATTCACCCCTCCACTTT. Its protein product is CASSGIPGHHNSPLHF.

This clonotype was seen a few times. The CDR3 sequence: CSARLAGGGKTQYF. CDR3 DNA sequence: TGCAGTGCTAGACTAGCGGGGGGCGGGAAGACCCAGTACTTC. J is TRBJ2-5 and V is TRBV20-1; TRBD2 agrees at 11 bases. V was clipped by 2 bases and J by 6 bases; unmatched bases: 5. Germline V lookup: CDR1 DFQATT, CDR2 SNEGSKA (reference sequence). This CDR3 is built from 14 residues.

This clonotype occurred a few times. V gene TRBV6-5 combines with J gene TRBJ2-4; D is unclear. Germline CDR1 and CDR2: MNHEY and SVGAGI. With 2 bases removed from V and 6 bases from J, the gap between germline ends came to 8 bases. CDR3 length: 13 residues. The CDR3 bases are TGTGCCAGCAGTTACGGGTCCCGAAACATTCAGTACTTC. This gives the protein CASSYGSRNIQYF.

Ten or more counts support this clonotype. The V gene is TRBV6-5, the J gene TRBJ2-1, with D tentatively TRBD1 (6 bases). Germline V gene data show CDR1 as MNHEY and CDR2 as SVGAGI. This CDR3 region has 18 residues. Trimming took 2 bases from V and 4 from J, leaving 21 bases between them. The CDR3 sequence: CASSYDSLNRVWYNEQFF. DNA of the CDR3: TGTGCCAGCAGTTACGATTCATTGAACAGGGTGTGGTACAATGAGCAGTTCTTC.